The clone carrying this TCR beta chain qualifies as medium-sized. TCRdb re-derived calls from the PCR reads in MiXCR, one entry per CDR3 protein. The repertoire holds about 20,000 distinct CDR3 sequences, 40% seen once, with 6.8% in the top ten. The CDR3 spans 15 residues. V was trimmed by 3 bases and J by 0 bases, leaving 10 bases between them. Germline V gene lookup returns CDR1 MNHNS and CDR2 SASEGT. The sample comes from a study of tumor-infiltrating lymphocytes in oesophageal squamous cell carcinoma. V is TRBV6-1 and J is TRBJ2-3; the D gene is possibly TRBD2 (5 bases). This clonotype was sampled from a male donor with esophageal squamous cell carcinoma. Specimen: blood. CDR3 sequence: CASSDARTSTDTQYF. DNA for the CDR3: TGTGCCAGCAGTGACGCCCGGACTAGCACAGATACGCAGTATTTT.